Here is one T cell receptor beta chain with its context. What this receptor recognizes is not known. Base qualities are not recorded, but no much larger clone differs from it by a single base. Participants in the prospective study were aged about 18 to 100 years, lived in 20 to 25 United States geographic areas, and enrolled through a virtual design. In the prospective study, participants were assigned to cohorts based on the clinical history participants reported in a screening survey and a study questionnaire. Recovered participants in ImmuneRACE Cohort 3 were defined as having two consecutive negative NP/OP PCR tests, clearance from a healthcare professional, or resolution of symptoms. Each participant in the prospective study had whole blood, serum and a nasopharyngeal or oropharyngeal swab collected by mobile phlebotomists. Additional blood draws and questionnaires over a 2-month period could optionally be provided by prospective study participants. Before DNA extraction, prospective study blood samples were shipped either frozen or at room temperature.

TCRbeta CDR3 regions were amplified from genomic DNA by means of the immunoSEQ Assay, a bias-controlled multiplex PCR. The paper's processing steps were these. The number of nucleated cells in each sample was estimated from the amplification of reference gene primers within the assay. Sequence reads were collapsed and filtered to measure the absolute abundance of every unique TCRbeta CDR3 rearrangement. For each sample, productive Simpson clonality was calculated by taking the square root of Simpson's diversity index across productive rearrangements. TCRdb obtained this table from immuneACCESS and retained in-frame rearrangements with V and J assigned. These tables miss some clones; where compared with another copy, unresolved V genes account for less than half of the shortfall, and the remainder is unexplained. The DNA gave D and trimming, while V, J and clone size come from that table. This sample has hundreds of thousands of clones in its table, and over 75% of those were observed once. The ten biggest clones cover around 15% of the sample.

Reading the germline V gene gives CDR1 SQVTM and CDR2 ANQGSEA. Trimming costs V 4 bases and J 6 bases, and their ends lie 13 bases apart. Taken from cysteine to phenylalanine, the CDR3 has 12 residues. This entry keeps only the CDR3 DNA: 36 bases, framed from base 1. This record belongs to a study of blood T cell repertoires in COVID-19 (TCRdb year 2020). Background on the whole study: Samples from collaborators originated in the United States, Italy and Spain and spanned both the acute and convalescent phases of COVID-19. Where available, HLA class I and class II types were obtained from metadata supplied by the sample provider rather than from assay-based typing. The dataset comprised deeply sampled blood TCRbeta repertoires from subjects exposed to, actively infected with, or recovered from COVID-19. The material from the prospective study consisted of cDNA or gDNA derived from T cells, B-cell-depleted T cells, or PBMCs. Samples came from the ongoing ImmuneRACE study (first 160 participants) plus 1,254 subjects from 6 global collaborators. Nearly every sample came with metadata listing a de-identified subject ID, COVID-19 status, age in years and sex. The repertoires were released in a freely available public database intended as a resource for research on the immune response to SARS-CoV-2.

General findings and caveats noted by the study authors: The quantity of clinical and demographic metadata differed by source and by participant and was supplied without curation.

The rearrangement combines TRBV29-1 with TRBJ2-7; the D gene is perhaps TRBD2, on 5 matching bases. The sequence came from a man between 18 and 35 years old who had recovered from COVID-19. The sample consisted of PBMCs or T cells enriched from blood (not recorded which). The CDR3 in this case is CSVVWGDGEQYF. The DNA sequence is as follows: TGCAGCGTTGTTTGGGGAGATGGCGAGCAGTACTTC.